The T cell receptor beta chain under discussion was sequenced for a study of T cells after yellow fever vaccination. In the study overall: Preparation of fractions with low cell numbers was performed using SMART-Seq v4 Ultra Low Input.

TCRdb called the 5' RACE reads again in MiXCR, with one record for every CDR3 protein. Among 300,000 to 400,000 distinct CDR3 sequences listed, about an eighth were seen once. Comment on this clonotype: As yet, its antigen is unknown.

Findings of the study overall: Weaker in magnitude, the secondary response showed a faster peak on day 5 versus 15. Post-booster repertoires contained most primary-vaccination clones again (roughly 97% CD4, approximately 88% CD8).

The CDR3 has 18 residues. V lost 0 bases and J lost 0; bases outside the gene matches: 8. Germline CDR1 and CDR2: LGHNT and FRNRAP. The receptor comes from a man aged 18 to 35 who received the YFV17D yellow fever vaccine. Sequencing was performed on CD4+ T cells sorted from PBMCs, taken 15 days after the yellow fever booster vaccination. This chain uses TRBV12-5 with TRBJ2-1, with TRBD1 identical over 7 bases. The chain's CDR3 is CASGLVLGRGFSYNEQFF. In DNA, the CDR3 is TGTGCTAGTGGTTTGGTACTTGGCAGGGGGTTCTCCTACAATGAGCAGTTCTTC.